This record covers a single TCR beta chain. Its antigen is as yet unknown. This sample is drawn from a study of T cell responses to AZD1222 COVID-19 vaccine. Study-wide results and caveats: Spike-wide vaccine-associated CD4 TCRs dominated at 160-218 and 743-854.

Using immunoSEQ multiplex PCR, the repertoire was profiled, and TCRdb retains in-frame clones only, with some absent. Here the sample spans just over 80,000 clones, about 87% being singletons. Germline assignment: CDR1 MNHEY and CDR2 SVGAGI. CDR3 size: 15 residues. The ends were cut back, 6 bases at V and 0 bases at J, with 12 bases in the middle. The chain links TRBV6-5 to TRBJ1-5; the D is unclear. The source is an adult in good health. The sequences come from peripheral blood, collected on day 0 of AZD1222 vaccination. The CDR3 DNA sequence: TGTGCCAGCAGACCCCGGCAGTATAGCAATCAGCCCCAGCATTTT. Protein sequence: CASRPRQYSNQPQHF.